This TCR beta chain came from a study of graft-versus-host responses after intestinal transplantation. General study points: Present in recipient marrow, GvH clones included some that appeared first in ileum or blood.

The repertoire was sequenced with immunoSEQ multiplex PCR; TCRdb's copy has only in-frame clones and lacks some. Here the sample spans around 49,000 clones, roughly 90% being singletons. V was cut by 3 bases and J by 4 bases, with 15 bases left in between. This CDR3 is built from 16 residues. CDR1 and CDR2 (germline): ENHRY, SYGVKD. With respect to this clone: Its antigen is still unknown.

The starting material was unstimulated CD4+ T cells sorted from spleen or lymph node cells, obtained before transplant. The chain uses TRBV10-3 and TRBJ2-2, with a tentative D call TRBD1 (6 bases). The TCR sequence derives from a human donor who was the organ donor for an intestinal transplant. The CDR3 reads CAISDRLQGSTGELFF. Here the CDR3 DNA reads TGTGCCATCAGTGATAGGTTACAGGGAAGCACCGGGGAGCTGTTTTTT.